The clone carrying this T cell receptor beta chain was recorded many times. This specimen belongs to a study of T cells in Graves' hyperthyroidism and ophthalmopathy. TCR beta CDR3 sequences were amplified from RNA transcripts. The TCR CDR3 was amplified in a first-round RT-PCR using the HTBI primer set. TCRdb ran MiXCR on the multiplex PCR reads and lists one entry per CDR3 protein. The sample shows approximately 630,000 distinct CDR3 sequences, about 17% of them seen only once. The sequenced material came from blood. The receptor's source is a woman in her twenties or thirties with Graves' hyperthyroidism.

As DNA, the CDR3 is TGTGCCTGGAGTGTCTCTGGACCGTTCGAGCAGTACTTC. Protein: CAWSVSGPFEQYF. J is TRBJ2-7 and V is TRBV30, with D unclear. V lost 0 bases, J lost 6 bases, and 12 bases lay in between. The CDR3 is 13 amino acids. Germline-derived CDR1 and CDR2 are GTSNPN and SVGIG (reference sequence).